The following is a T cell receptor beta chain sequence with its context. V was pared by 6 bases and J by 7 bases, with 6 bases of the junction left unmatched. This CDR3 is 14 amino acids long. Germline V gives CDR1 SGHRS, CDR2 YFSETQ. The data stem from a study of blood T cell repertoires in COVID-19. Study as a whole: COVID-19 samples from acute and convalescent phases originated in the United States, Italy and Spain.

Repertoires were generated with immunoSEQ multiplex PCR, while TCRdb's copy carries only in-frame clones and drops some. The sample shows fewer than 250,000 clones, 70% to 90% of them seen only once. Sequenced sample: PBMCs or T cells enriched from blood (not recorded which). The chain is built from TRBV5-1 and TRBJ1-6; 8 bases are a match to TRBD1. This TCR derives from a woman aged 40 to 55 in a cohort exposed to, infected with or recovered from COVID-19 (not recorded which). The CDR3 protein is CASNAGQVNSPLHF. The CDR3 DNA follows: TGCGCCAGCAACGCGGGACAGGTGAATTCACCCCTCCACTTT.